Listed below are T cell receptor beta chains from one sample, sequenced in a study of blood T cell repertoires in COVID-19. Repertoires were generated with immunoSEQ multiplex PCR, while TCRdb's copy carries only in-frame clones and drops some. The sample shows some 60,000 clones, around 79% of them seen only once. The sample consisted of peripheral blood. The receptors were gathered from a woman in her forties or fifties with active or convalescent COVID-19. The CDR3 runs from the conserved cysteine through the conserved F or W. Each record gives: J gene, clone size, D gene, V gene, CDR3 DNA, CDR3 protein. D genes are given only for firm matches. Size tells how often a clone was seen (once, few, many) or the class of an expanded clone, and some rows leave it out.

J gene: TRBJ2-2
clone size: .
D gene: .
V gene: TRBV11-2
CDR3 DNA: TGTGCCAGCAGCTTAGTTGGTGGCGGCGGCCTTACCGGGGAGCTGTTTTTT
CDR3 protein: CASSLVGGGGLTGELFF

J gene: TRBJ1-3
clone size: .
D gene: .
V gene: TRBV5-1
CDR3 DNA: TGCGCCAGCAGCTTGGCGGGCGACGGGGGTTCTGGAAACACCATATATTTT
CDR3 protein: CASSLAGDGGSGNTIYF

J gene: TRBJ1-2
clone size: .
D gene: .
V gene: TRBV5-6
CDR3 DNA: TGTGCCAGCAGCCCCCTCTCCGGAGCCACTAACTATGGCTACACCTTC
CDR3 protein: CASSPLSGATNYGYTF

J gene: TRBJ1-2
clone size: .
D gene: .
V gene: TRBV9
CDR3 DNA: TGTGCCAGCAGCGCCGGACAGCAGTATGGCTACACCTTC
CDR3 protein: CASSAGQQYGYTF

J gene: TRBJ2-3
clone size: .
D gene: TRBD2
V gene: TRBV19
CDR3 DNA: TGTGCCAGTAGTGGGGGACTAGCGGGAGGCCACCCTAGCACAGATACGCAGTATTTT
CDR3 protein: CASSGGLAGGHPSTDTQYF

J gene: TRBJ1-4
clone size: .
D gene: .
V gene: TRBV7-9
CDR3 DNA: TGTGCCAGCAGCCTAAGTGAAACTAATGAAAAACTGTTTTTT
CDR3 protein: CASSLSETNEKLFF

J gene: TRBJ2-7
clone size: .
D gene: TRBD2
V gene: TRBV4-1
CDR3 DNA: TGCGCCAGCAGCCACCGACTAGCGGGAGTCTACGAGCAGTACTTC
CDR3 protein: CASSHRLAGVYEQYF

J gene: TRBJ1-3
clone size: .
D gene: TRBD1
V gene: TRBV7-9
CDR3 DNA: TGTGCCAGCAGCGGATCGGGACAGGCCTACTCTGGAAACACCATATATTTT
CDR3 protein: CASSGSGQAYSGNTIYF

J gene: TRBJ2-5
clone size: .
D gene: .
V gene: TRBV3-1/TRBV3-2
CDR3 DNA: TGTGCCAGCGCCCCGCGGGGAGAGACCCAGTACTTC
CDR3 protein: CASAPRGETQYF

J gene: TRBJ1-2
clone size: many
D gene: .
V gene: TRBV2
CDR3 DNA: TGTGCCAGCGGGGCCTATGGCTACACCTTC
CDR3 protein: CASGAYGYTF

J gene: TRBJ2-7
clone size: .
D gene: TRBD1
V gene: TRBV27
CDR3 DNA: TGTGCCAGCAGCCCAACAGGGGCCAGCTCCTACGAGCAGTACTTC
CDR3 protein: CASSPTGASSYEQYF

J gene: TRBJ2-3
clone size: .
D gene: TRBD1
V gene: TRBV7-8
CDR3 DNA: TGTGCCAGCAGCCGGGCGACAGGGCCTAGCACAGATACGCAGTATTTT
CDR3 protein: CASSRATGPSTDTQYF

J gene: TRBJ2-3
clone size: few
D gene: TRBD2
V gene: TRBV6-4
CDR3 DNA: TGTGCCAGCAGTGACAGGGGCGGGAGTACAGATACGCAGTATTTT
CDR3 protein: CASSDRGGSTDTQYF

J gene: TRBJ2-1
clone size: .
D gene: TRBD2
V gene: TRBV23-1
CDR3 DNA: TGCGCCAGCGATCTAGCGGGAGCGGGTAATGAGCAGTTCTTC
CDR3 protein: CASDLAGAGNEQFF

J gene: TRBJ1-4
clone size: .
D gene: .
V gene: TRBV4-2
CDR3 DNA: TGTGCCAGCAGCCAAGCCGTCCGGGCAACTAATGAAAAACTGTTTTTT
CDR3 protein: CASSQAVRATNEKLFF

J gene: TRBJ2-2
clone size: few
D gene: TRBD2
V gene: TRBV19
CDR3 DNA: TGTGCCAGTACCGTAGCGGGAGGGACCGGGGAGCTGTTTTTT
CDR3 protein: CASTVAGGTGELFF

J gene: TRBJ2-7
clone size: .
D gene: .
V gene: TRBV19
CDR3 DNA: TGTGCCAGTAGTATAGCTTTGCGCTACGAGCAGTACTTC
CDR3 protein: CASSIALRYEQYF

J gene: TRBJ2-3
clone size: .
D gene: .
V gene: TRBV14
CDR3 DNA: TGTGCCAGCAGCCATACACCAACCCCCACAGATACGCAGTATTTT
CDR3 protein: CASSHTPTPTDTQYF

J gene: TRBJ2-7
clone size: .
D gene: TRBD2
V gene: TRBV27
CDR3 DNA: TGTGCCAGCAGTAACACCGCGGGAGGTTACGAGCAGTACTTC
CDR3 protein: CASSNTAGGYEQYF

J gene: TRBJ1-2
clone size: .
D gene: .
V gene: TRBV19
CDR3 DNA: TGTGCCAGTAGTATCATAGGGGAAGACTATGGCTACACCTTC
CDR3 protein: CASSIIGEDYGYTF

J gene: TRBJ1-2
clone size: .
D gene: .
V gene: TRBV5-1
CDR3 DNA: TGCGCCAGCAGCTTGGATCAGGTCGGCGGCTACACCTTC
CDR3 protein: CASSLDQVGGYTF

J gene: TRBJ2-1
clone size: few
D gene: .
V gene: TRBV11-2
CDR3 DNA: TGTGCCAGCAGCTTAGTAGCGAGCTCCTACAATGAGCAGTTCTTC
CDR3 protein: CASSLVASSYNEQFF

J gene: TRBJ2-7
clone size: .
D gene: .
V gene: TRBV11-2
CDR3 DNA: TGTGCCAGCAGCTTAGAACCGCCCGGCGAGCAGTACTTC
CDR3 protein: CASSLEPPGEQYF

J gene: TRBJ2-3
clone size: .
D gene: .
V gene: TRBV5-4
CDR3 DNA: TGTGCCAGCAGCTTGGGCGGGGTCTCTAGCACAGATACGCAGTATTTT
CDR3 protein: CASSLGGVSSTDTQYF

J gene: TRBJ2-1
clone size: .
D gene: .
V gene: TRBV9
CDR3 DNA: TGTGCCAGCAGCGTAGTTCTCGGTCCCAAGTCTGAGCAGTTCTTC
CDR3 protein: CASSVVLGPKSEQFF

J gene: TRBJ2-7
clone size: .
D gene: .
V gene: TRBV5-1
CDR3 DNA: TGCGCCAGCAGCTTGGACCCCTCGGGGGAGCAGTACTTC
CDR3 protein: CASSLDPSGEQYF

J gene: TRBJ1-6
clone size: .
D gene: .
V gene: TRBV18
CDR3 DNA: TGTGCCAGCTCACCATTAGAGTCGAGCCCTAATTCACCCCTCCACTTT
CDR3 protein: CASSPLESSPNSPLHF

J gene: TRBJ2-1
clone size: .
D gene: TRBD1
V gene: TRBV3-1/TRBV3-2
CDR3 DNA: TGTGCCAGCAGGCAGGGGGTCCAGGCCTCCTACAATGAGCAGTTCTTC
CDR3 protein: CASRQGVQASYNEQFF